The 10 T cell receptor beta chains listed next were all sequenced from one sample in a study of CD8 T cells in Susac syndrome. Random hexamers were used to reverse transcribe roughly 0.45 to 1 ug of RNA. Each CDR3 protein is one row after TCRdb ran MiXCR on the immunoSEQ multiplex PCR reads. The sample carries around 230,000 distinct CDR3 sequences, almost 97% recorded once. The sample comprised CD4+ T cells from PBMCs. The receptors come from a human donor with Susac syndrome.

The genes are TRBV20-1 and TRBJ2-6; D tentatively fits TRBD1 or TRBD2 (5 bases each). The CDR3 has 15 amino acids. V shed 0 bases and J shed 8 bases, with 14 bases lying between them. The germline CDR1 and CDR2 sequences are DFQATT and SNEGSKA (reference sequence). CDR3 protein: CSARDQGRGTNVLTF. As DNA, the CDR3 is TGCAGTGCTAGAGATCAGGGCAGAGGGACCAACGTCCTGACTTTC.

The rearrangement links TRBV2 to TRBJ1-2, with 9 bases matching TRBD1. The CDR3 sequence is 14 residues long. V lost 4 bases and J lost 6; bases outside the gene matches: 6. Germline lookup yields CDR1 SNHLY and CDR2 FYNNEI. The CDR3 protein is CASSVLQGANGYTF. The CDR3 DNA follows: TGTGCCAGCAGTGTCTTACAGGGGGCGAATGGCTACACCTTC.

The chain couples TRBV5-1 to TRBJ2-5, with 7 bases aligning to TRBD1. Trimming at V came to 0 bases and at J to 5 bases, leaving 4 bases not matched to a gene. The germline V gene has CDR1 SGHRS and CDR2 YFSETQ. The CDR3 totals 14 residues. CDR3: CASSLGQGMETQYF. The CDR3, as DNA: TGCGCCAGCAGCTTGGGACAGGGCATGGAGACCCAGTACTTC.

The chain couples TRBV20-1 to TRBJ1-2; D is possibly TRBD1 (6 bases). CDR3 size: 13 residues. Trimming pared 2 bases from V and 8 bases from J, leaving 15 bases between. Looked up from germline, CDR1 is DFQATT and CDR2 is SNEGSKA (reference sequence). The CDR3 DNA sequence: TGCAGTGCTAGAACCCCCCTAGGGGGGGGCTACACCTTC. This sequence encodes CSARTPLGGGYTF.

The chain's CDR3 is CASSLKTKPNNNEQFF. The CDR3 bases are TGCGCCAGCAGCCTTAAGACCAAGCCAAATAACAATGAGCAGTTCTTC. The gene calls are TRBV4-1 and TRBJ2-1; D is uncertain. Germline lookup yields CDR1 MGHRA and CDR2 YSYEKL. The CDR3 extends over 16 amino acids. V shed 4 bases and J shed 5 bases, with 18 bases lying between them.

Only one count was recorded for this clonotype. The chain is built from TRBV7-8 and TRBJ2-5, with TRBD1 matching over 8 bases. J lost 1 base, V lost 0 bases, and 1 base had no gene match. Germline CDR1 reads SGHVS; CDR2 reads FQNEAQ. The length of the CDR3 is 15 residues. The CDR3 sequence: CASSLADRGQETQYF. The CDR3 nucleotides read TGTGCCAGCAGCTTAGCCGACAGGGGCCAAGAGACCCAGTACTTC. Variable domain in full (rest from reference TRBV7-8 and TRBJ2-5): GAGVSQSPRYKVAKRGQDVALRCDPISGHVSLFWYQQALGQGPEFLTYFQNEAQLDKSGLPSDRFFAERPEGSVSTLKIQRTQQEDSAVYLCASSLADRGQETQYFGPGTRLLVL.

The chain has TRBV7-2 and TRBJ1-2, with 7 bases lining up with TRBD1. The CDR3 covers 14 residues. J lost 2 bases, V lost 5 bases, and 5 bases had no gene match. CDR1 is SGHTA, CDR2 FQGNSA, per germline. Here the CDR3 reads CASSVGGGNYGYTF. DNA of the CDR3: TGTGCCAGCAGCGTAGGGGGCGGGAACTATGGCTACACCTTC.

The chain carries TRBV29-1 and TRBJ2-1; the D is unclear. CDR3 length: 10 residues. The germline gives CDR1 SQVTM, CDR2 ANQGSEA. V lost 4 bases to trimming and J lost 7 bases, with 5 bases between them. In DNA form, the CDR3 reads TGCAGCGTTGGTGTGAATGAGCAGTTCTTC. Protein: CSVGVNEQFF.

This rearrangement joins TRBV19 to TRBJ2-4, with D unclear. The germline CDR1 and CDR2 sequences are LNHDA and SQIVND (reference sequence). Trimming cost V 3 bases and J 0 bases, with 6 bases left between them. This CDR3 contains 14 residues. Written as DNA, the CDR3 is TGTGCCAGTAGTATGGCTGTAGCCAAAAACATTCAGTACTTC. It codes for CASSMAVAKNIQYF.

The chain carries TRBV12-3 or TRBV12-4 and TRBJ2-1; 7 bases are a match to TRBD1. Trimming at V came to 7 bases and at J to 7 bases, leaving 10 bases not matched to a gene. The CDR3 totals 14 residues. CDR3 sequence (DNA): TGTGCCAGCATAACGACAGGGCCTGCTAATGAGCAGTTCTTC. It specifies CASITTGPANEQFF.